Following are 20 T cell receptor beta chains from one sample sequenced in a study of blood T cells in healthy people across ages. Using a J-beta primer mix together with a sample-barcoded 5' primer, a second PCR was run for about 6 to 12 cycles. TCRdb itself ran the 5' RACE reads through MiXCR, one entry per CDR3 protein. This table has hundreds of thousands of distinct CDR3 sequences, approximately 43% appearing once. Sequencing used blood. The receptors stem from a woman in her sixties in good health.

This clonotype was detected only a few times. The J gene is TRBJ2-1, the V gene TRBV9; no definite D call. Trimming pared 3 bases from V and 7 bases from J, leaving 8 bases between. Per germline, CDR1 SGDLS and CDR2 YYNGEE. The CDR3 runs 12 residues. CDR3 coding DNA: TGTGCCAGCAGCGGGCAGGTAAATGAGCAGTTCTTC. Translating it yields CASSGQVNEQFF.

This clonotype was recorded at least ten times. The rearrangement joins TRBV10-3 to TRBJ2-1; 7 bases are shared with TRBD1. V lost 0 bases to trimming and J lost 8 bases; unmatched junction nucleotides: 4. Germline V gives CDR1 ENHRY, CDR2 SYGVKD. This CDR3 has 14 residues. In DNA form, the CDR3 reads TGTGCCATCAGTGAGTCAACAGGGGTAGATGAGCAGTTCTTC. Its protein is CAISESTGVDEQFF.

This clonotype has more than one count but fewer than ten. This chain joins TRBV27 and TRBJ1-6; the D is unclear. V lost 1 base and J lost 6, with 1 base in between. The germline V gene has CDR1 MNHEY and CDR2 SMNVEV (reference sequence). The CDR3 totals 12 residues. CDR3 loop: CASSLFNSPLHF. DNA of the CDR3: TGTGCCAGCAGTTTATTTAATTCACCCCTCCACTTT.

In DNA form, the CDR3 reads TGTGCCAGCAGCTCCGCCCCTTACAATGAGCAGTACTTC. Its protein is CASSSAPYNEQYF. The J gene is TRBJ2-1, the V gene TRBV9, with no clear D. The better agreement between TRBJ2-7 and the DNA end casts doubt on the J call. This CDR3 has 13 amino acids. Germline CDR1 is SGDLS and CDR2 is YYNGEE.

The genes are TRBV7-9 and TRBJ2-1, with TRBD1 identical over 7 bases. The germline gives CDR1 SEHNR, CDR2 FQNEAQ (reference sequence). V was clipped by 5 bases and J by 6 bases; unmatched bases: 7. The CDR3 sequence is 14 residues long. DNA for the CDR3: TGTGCCAGCAGCCCCCCCAGGGGGAGCAATGAGCAGTTCTTC. This translates into CASSPPRGSNEQFF.

This clonotype was recorded only once. The chain recombines TRBV3-1 with TRBJ1-1, with D perhaps matching TRBD1 (5 bases). Germline V lookup: CDR1 LGHDT, CDR2 YNNKEL (reference sequence). V was cut by 0 bases and J by 11 bases, with 16 bases left in between. The CDR3 has 14 residues. Written as DNA, the CDR3 is TGTGCCAGCAGCCAAGATTCCGGAGTCCGGGGGGCTTTCTTT. It codes for CASSQDSGVRGAFF. The whole variable domain, remainder taken from reference TRBV3-1 and TRBJ1-1, is DTAVSQTPKYLVTQMGNDKSIKCEQNLGHDTMYWYKQDSKKFLKIMFSYNNKELIINETVPNRFSPKSPDKAHLNLHINSLELGDSAVYFCASSQDSGVRGAFFGQGTRLTVV.

The sample holds a few counts of this clonotype. The chain recombines TRBV25-1 with TRBJ2-1; tentatively, D is TRBD2 (5 bases). Per germline, CDR1 MGHDK and CDR2 SYGVNS. V was shortened by 3 bases and J by 8 bases, with 8 bases between the two germline ends. This CDR3 is built from 12 residues. CDR3 region: CASSDSGDEQFF. In nucleotides, the CDR3 is TGTGCCAGCAGTGACTCCGGGGATGAGCAGTTCTTC.

The chain couples TRBV10-3 to TRBJ2-1; TRBD2 agrees at 13 bases. Germline CDR1 reads ENHRY; CDR2 reads SYGVKD. J gave up 0 bases and V 3 bases, and 14 bases lay outside the gene matches. The CDR3 is made up of 21 amino acids. Here the CDR3 DNA reads TGTGCCATCAGTGACATAGGGGGACTAGCGGGACTTTCTAGCTCCTACAATGAGCAGTTCTTC. Its protein product is CAISDIGGLAGLSSSYNEQFF.

Regarding this clonotype: Germline is not matched at one junction end, which may reflect a read error. The chain links TRBV24-1 to TRBJ1-6; D not resolved. The CDR3 has 12 residues. Germline CDR1 and CDR2: KGHDR and SFDVKD. The CDR3 sequence is CATSVLASPLHF. In DNA, the CDR3 is TGTGCCACCAGTGTTTTGGCCTCACCCCTCCACTTT.

This clonotype was seen a handful of times. The genes are TRBV20-1 and TRBJ2-1; tentatively, D is TRBD1 (5 bases). CDR3 size: 16 residues. Germline CDR1 reads DFQATT; CDR2 reads SNEGSKA (reference sequence). Trimming took off 0 bases at V and 1 base at J, with 13 bases between the two ends. CDR3 sequence reads: CSARDSGRVSYNEQFF. The DNA for the CDR3 is TGCAGTGCTAGAGATTCGGGCAGGGTGTCCTACAATGAGCAGTTCTTC.

This chain joins TRBV6-1 and TRBJ1-5; TRBD1 is a possible D gene (6 bases). Trimming removed 6 bases from V and 6 bases from J, with 15 bases in between. Germline V gives CDR1 MNHNS, CDR2 SASEGT. The CDR3 is made up of 14 amino acids. The CDR3: CASRAAGASQPQHF. CDR3 coding DNA: TGTGCCAGCAGAGCCGCAGGGGCTAGTCAGCCCCAGCATTTT.

The V call is TRBV12-3 or TRBV12-4, the J call TRBJ2-5, with D perhaps TRBD1 (5 bases). The CDR3 is made up of 13 amino acids. Trimming took 5 bases from V and 11 from J, leaving 18 bases between them. CDR3 nucleotide sequence: TGTGCCAGCAGTCGTGACAGTATCCATGAGCAGTACTTC. The encoded protein is CASSRDSIHEQYF.

The gene calls are TRBV7-3 and TRBJ2-2, with 8 bases identical to TRBD1. V gave up 5 bases and J gave up 6 bases; unmatched junction bases: 8. The CDR3 is 15 amino acids. The germline V gene encodes CDR1 SGHTA and CDR2 FQGTGA. CDR3 loop: CASSRGPTGAGELFF. CDR3 DNA: TGTGCCAGCAGCCGAGGACCGACAGGGGCCGGGGAGCTGTTTTTT.

This chain joins TRBV20-1 and TRBJ2-7; TRBD1 is a possible D gene (6 bases). CDR3 length: 14 amino acids. Germline lookup yields CDR1 DFQATT and CDR2 SNEGSKA (reference sequence). V was shortened by 1 base and J by 7 bases, with 17 bases between the two germline ends. The CDR3 is CSARGDTRFGEQYF. DNA of the CDR3: TGCAGTGCTAGAGGGGACACACGATTTGGGGAGCAGTACTTC.

This clonotype was picked up a small number of times. The chain links TRBV9 to TRBJ2-1; TRBD2 might be the D (6 bases). Germline CDR1 is SGDLS and CDR2 is YYNGEE. V lost 1 base and J lost 0, with 11 bases in between. The CDR3 has 16 amino acids. For the CDR3, the DNA is TGTGCCAGCAGCGTATTTGGGGGGAGCTCCTACAATGAGCAGTTCTTC. Its protein product is CASSVFGGSSYNEQFF.

As DNA, the CDR3 is TGTGCCAGCAGTCTCCCGTTCGAAGGGGTTGGCGAGCAGTACTTC. Translation: CASSLPFEGVGEQYF. This chain links TRBV28 with TRBJ2-4, with D perhaps matching TRBD1 (5 bases). The DNA end favors TRBJ2-7, so the J call may be wrong. This CDR3 spans 15 amino acids. Germline loops: CDR1 MDHEN, CDR2 SYDVKM.

V usage is TRBV9 and J usage is TRBJ2-5, with TRBD2 matching over 10 bases. This CDR3 comprises 15 residues. The V gene's germline CDR1 is SGDLS and CDR2 YYNGEE. V was clipped by 0 bases and J by 11 bases; unmatched bases: 10. CDR3 DNA sequence: TGTGCCAGCAGCGTAGACAGCGGGAGGGCCGTTGAGCAGTACTTC. Amino acids: CASSVDSGRAVEQYF.

This clonotype has just a few counts. The CDR3 DNA reads TGCAGTGCTAGGCCCCCCGGACCCTACAATGAGCAGTACTTC. Amino acids: CSARPPGPYNEQYF. The V call is TRBV20-1, the J call TRBJ2-7; D ambiguous. The V gene's germline CDR1 is DFQATT and CDR2 SNEGSKA (reference sequence). The CDR3 runs to 14 residues. Trimming shortened V by 3 bases and J by 7 bases, and 19 bases separated the two germline ends.

Many counts were recorded for this clonotype. The chain links TRBV10-3 to TRBJ2-7, with 8 positions matching TRBD2. The CDR3 is 16 residues long. V lost 0 bases, J lost 7 bases, and 11 bases stayed unmatched. Germline loops: CDR1 ENHRY, CDR2 SYGVKD. CDR3 residues: CAISESSGTRGCEQYF. CDR3 nucleotides: TGTGCCATCAGTGAGTCGTCAGGGACTAGGGGATGTGAGCAGTACTTC.

V usage is TRBV28 and J usage is TRBJ2-5; D is perhaps TRBD1 (6 bases). The germline gives CDR1 MDHEN, CDR2 SYDVKM. The CDR3 runs 13 residues. V was clipped by 3 bases and J by 11 bases, with 16 bases between them. CDR3 bases: TGTGCCAGCAGTTTGGACGGGGACAATGAGCAGTACTTC. As protein: CASSLDGDNEQYF.